This T cell receptor beta chain was found in a study of T-cell memory formation after mild COVID-19. Study summary: TCR clustering was largely donor specific.

Regarding this clonotype: The antigen is not known.

It was 5'RACE with constant-segment primers that produced the TCR alpha and TCR beta cDNA libraries, which carried sample barcodes and UMIs. TCRdb reanalysed the 5' RACE reads using MiXCR and keeps one entry per CDR3 protein. The sample holds some 260,000 distinct CDR3 sequences, 16% seen once. The study, taken as a whole, reports: Clones that contracted clustered mainly in CM and EM if CD4+ and in EMRA if CD8+.

The CDR3 extends over 14 amino acids. CDR1 is SGHAT and CDR2 is FQNNGV in the germline V gene. V gave up 3 bases and J gave up 0 bases, with 7 bases separating them. The chain links TRBV11-2 to TRBJ2-3, with unresolved D. This clonotype originated in a man younger than 35 who had mild COVID-19 (a few samples of this study predate the infection). Cell type and time point are not known. The sequenced sample consisted of PBMCs or a T cell subset sorted from them (not recorded which). The CDR3 DNA follows: TGTGCCAGCAGCTTGTATCCTAGCACAGATACGCAGTATTTT. Protein: CASSLYPSTDTQYF.